Ten or more counts support the clone carrying this T cell receptor (beta chain). Its antigen is unknown. The CDR3 covers 12 residues. Germline CDR1 SQVTM, CDR2 ANQGSEA. V gave up 8 bases and J gave up 5 bases; unmatched junction bases: 5. These data are taken from a study of T cells in Graves' hyperthyroidism and ophthalmopathy. Exclusion of a patient resulted from uncontrolled infection, other autoimmune disease, pregnancy or lactation. Used for diagnoses were clinical symptoms, serum thyroxine and TRAb, thyroid ultrasound and orbital computed tomography. Amplification of TCR beta CDR3 regions was performed using RNA transcripts as template. First-round RT-PCR targeting the TCR CDR3 was performed with the HTBI primer set. TCRdb called the multiplex PCR reads again in MiXCR, with one record for every CDR3 protein. The repertoire consists of approximately 700,000 distinct CDR3 sequences, with approximately 42% occurring once and the leading ten covering under 8.5%.

Study observations and caveats: The model predicted ophthalmopathy a median approximately seven months before onset. Ophthalmopathy stood apart from stable hyperthyroidism in a 13 V-J model.

The rearrangement uses TRBV29-1 and TRBJ1-2; 10 positions agree with TRBD1. Sequenced: peripheral blood or thyroid tissue (not recorded which). This clonotype was sampled from an adult man with Graves' disease, either hyperthyroidism or ophthalmopathy (not recorded which). The DNA for the CDR3 is TGCAGCACCAGACAGGGGGCGTATGGCTACACCTTC. Protein product: CSTRQGAYGYTF.